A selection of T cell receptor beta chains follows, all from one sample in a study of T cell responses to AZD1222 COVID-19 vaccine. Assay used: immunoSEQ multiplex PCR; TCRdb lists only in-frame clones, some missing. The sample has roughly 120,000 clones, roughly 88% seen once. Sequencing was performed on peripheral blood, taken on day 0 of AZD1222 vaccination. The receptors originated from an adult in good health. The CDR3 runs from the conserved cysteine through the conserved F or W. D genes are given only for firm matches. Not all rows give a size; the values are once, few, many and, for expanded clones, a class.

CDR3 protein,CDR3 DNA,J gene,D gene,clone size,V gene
CASSRTSGGHYEQYF,TGTGCCAGCAGTCGGACTAGCGGGGGCCACTACGAGCAGTACTTC,TRBJ2-7,TRBD2,NA,TRBV6-5
CASSSVGSGANVLTF,TGTGCCAGCAGCTCAGTGGGCTCTGGGGCCAACGTCCTGACTTTC,TRBJ2-6,NA,NA,TRBV7-3
CASSPLGTSGNYEQCF,TGTGCCAGCAGCCCCCTCGGGACTAGCGGCAACTACGAGCAGTGCTTC,TRBJ2-7,TRBD2,NA,TRBV13
CASSLAQAGGRDTGELFF,TGCGCCAGCAGCTTGGCCCAAGCGGGAGGACGGGACACCGGGGAGCTGTTTTTT,TRBJ2-2,TRBD2,NA,TRBV5-1
CASSVGGSGQSAFF,TGTGCCAGCAGCGTAGGAGGATCGGGTCAATCCGCTTTCTTT,TRBJ1-1,NA,NA,TRBV9
CASRSGSAGELFF,TGTGCCAGCCGTTCAGGAAGTGCCGGGGAGCTGTTTTTT,TRBJ2-2,NA,NA,TRBV30
CSASKGADPYGYTF,TGCAGTGCTAGTAAGGGGGCCGATCCCTATGGCTACACCTTC,TRBJ1-2,TRBD1,once,TRBV20-1
CASSQPGAAGYTF,TGCGCCAGCAGCCAACCCGGGGCGGCTGGCTACACCTTC,TRBJ1-2,NA,NA,TRBV4-3
CASSFGPTGELFF,TGTGCCAGCAGCTTTGGGCCCACCGGGGAGCTGTTTTTT,TRBJ2-2,NA,NA,TRBV7-3
CASSQVTETQYF,TGTGCCAGCAGCCAAGTGACGGAGACCCAGTACTTC,TRBJ2-5,NA,NA,TRBV3-1/TRBV3-2
CASSTDRVGSPLHF,TGTGCCAGCAGCACAGACAGGGTAGGGTCACCCCTCCACTTT,TRBJ1-6,TRBD1,NA,TRBV6-5
CASSSSGRGNSPLHF,TGTGCCAGCAGCTCGTCGGGACGGGGGAATTCACCCCTCCACTTT,TRBJ1-6,NA,NA,TRBV7-3
CASSGSGGNTEAFF,TGCGCCAGTTCCGGATCGGGAGGGAACACTGAAGCTTTCTTT,TRBJ1-1,NA,NA,TRBV5-1
CASSFGTGDSPLHF,TGCGCCAGCAGCTTCGGGACAGGGGATTCACCCCTCCACTTT,TRBJ1-6,TRBD1,NA,TRBV5-1
CSASNNGLNTEAFF,TGCAGTGCTAGTAATAACGGGTTGAACACTGAAGCTTTCTTT,TRBJ1-1,NA,NA,TRBV20-1
CASSPGQGGGYGYTF,TGTGCCAGCAGCCCAGGACAGGGAGGGGGATATGGCTACACCTTC,TRBJ1-2,TRBD1,NA,TRBV7-6
CATSRDKGRALSLGNEQFF,TGTGCCACCAGCAGAGATAAGGGGAGGGCCTTGTCCCTTGGGAATGAGCAGTTCTTC,TRBJ2-1,TRBD2,NA,TRBV15
CASSSGQGNAYEQYF,TGTGCCAGCAGTAGCGGACAGGGAAACGCCTACGAGCAGTACTTC,TRBJ2-7,TRBD1,once,TRBV6-5
CAWNGQSTDTQYF,TGTGCCTGGAACGGACAGAGCACAGATACGCAGTATTTT,TRBJ2-3,NA,once,TRBV30
CASRAGQGATEAFF,TGTGCCAGCAGAGCCGGACAGGGAGCGACTGAAGCTTTCTTT,TRBJ1-1,TRBD1,NA,TRBV2
CASSTLDREYF,TGTGCCAGCAGCACCCTGGACAGGGAATACTTC,TRBJ2-7,TRBD1,NA,TRBV5-6
CASSRSGTENYEQYF,TGTGCCAGCTCACGGTCCGGGACAGAAAACTACGAGCAGTACTTC,TRBJ2-7,TRBD1,NA,TRBV18
CASSQVDKPGGYTF,TGTGCCAGCAGCCAAGTCGACAAGCCGGGGGGCTACACCTTC,TRBJ1-2,NA,NA,TRBV14
CASSRIRGAGNTIYF,TGTGCCAGTAGCCGGATCAGGGGAGCAGGAAACACCATATATTTT,TRBJ1-3,NA,NA,TRBV19
CATSRGGTGNTEAFF,TGTGCCACCAGCAGGGGGGGGACAGGGAACACTGAAGCTTTCTTT,TRBJ1-1,TRBD1,NA,TRBV15
CASSRVTGGQPQHF,TGTGCCAGCAGCCGGGTTACAGGGGGCCAGCCCCAGCATTTT,TRBJ1-5,TRBD1,NA,TRBV7-2
CASSLRARGGNQPQHF,TGTGCCAGCAGCTTGAGGGCCAGGGGAGGCAATCAGCCCCAGCATTTT,TRBJ1-5,NA,NA,TRBV5-6
CAWSPPAQETQYF,TGTGCCTGGAGTCCCCCAGCACAAGAGACCCAGTACTTC,TRBJ2-5,NA,NA,TRBV30
CASSRGLAGGGAGELFF,TGTGCCAGCAGCCGAGGACTAGCGGGGGGAGGAGCCGGGGAGCTGTTTTTT,TRBJ2-2,TRBD2,NA,TRBV7-8
CAISEQDRGYGYTF,TGTGCCATCAGTGAGCAAGACAGGGGCTATGGCTACACCTTC,TRBJ1-2,TRBD1,NA,TRBV10-3
CAWRTSGGRQETQYF,TGTGCCTGGAGGACCTCAGGGGGCCGTCAAGAGACCCAGTACTTC,TRBJ2-5,TRBD1,NA,TRBV30
CASSTRLLNYGYTF,TGTGCCAGCAGTACCAGGCTTTTAAACTATGGCTACACCTTC,TRBJ1-2,NA,NA,TRBV6-5
CASSAQSTGRGETQYF,TGTGCCAGTAGTGCACAATCGACAGGGAGGGGGGAGACCCAGTACTTC,TRBJ2-5,NA,NA,TRBV19
CASSLLGELLTEDTQYF,TGTGCCAGCAGCTTATTGGGGGAGTTGTTGACGGAAGATACGCAGTATTTT,TRBJ2-3,NA,once,TRBV11-3
CASSWTTSGRDNEQFF,TGTGCCAGCAGTTGGACGACTAGCGGGAGGGACAATGAGCAGTTCTTC,TRBJ2-1,TRBD2,NA,TRBV6-5
CASSLDSYNSPLHF,TGTGCCAGTAGTCTGGACAGCTATAATTCACCCCTCCACTTT,TRBJ1-6,NA,NA,TRBV19
CASSQGSPGRTEAFF,TGTGCCAGCAGCCAAGGTTCCCCTGGGAGGACTGAAGCTTTCTTT,TRBJ1-1,NA,NA,TRBV14
CASSLEDRVNTEAFF,TGTGCCAGCAGCTTAGAGGACAGGGTGAACACTGAAGCTTTCTTT,TRBJ1-1,TRBD1,NA,TRBV7-2
CAGQTGGTDTQYF,TGTGCCGGACAAACAGGGGGCACAGATACGCAGTATTTT,TRBJ2-3,TRBD1,NA,TRBV7-9
CASRRDSSSYEQYF,TGTGCCAGCAGAAGGGACTCCAGCTCCTACGAGCAGTACTTC,TRBJ2-7,NA,NA,TRBV5-4
CASSEFGEDYEQYF,TGTGCCAGCAGTGAATTTGGGGAGGACTACGAGCAGTACTTC,TRBJ2-7,NA,NA,TRBV25-1